What follows are 21 T cell receptor beta chains derived from one specimen sequenced in a study of blood T cell repertoires in COVID-19. Clones were sequenced by immunoSEQ multiplex PCR, and TCRdb holds only the in-frame ones, with some missing. Here the sample spans hundreds of thousands of clones, over 85% being singletons. Material for sequencing was PBMCs or T cells enriched from blood (not recorded which). The receptors come from a woman between 50 and 59 years old who had been exposed to COVID-19.

V usage is TRBV20-1 and J usage is TRBJ2-5, with TRBD2 matching over 11 bases. Trimming took 3 bases from V and 5 from J; bases not matched to a gene: 5. There are 14 residues in the CDR3. Germline V gives CDR1 DFQATT, CDR2 SNEGSKA (reference sequence). The CDR3 region has the DNA TGCAGTGCTAGTACTAGCGGGGGCTCGGAGACCCAGTACTTC. It yields the protein CSASTSGGSETQYF.

V usage is TRBV18 and J usage is TRBJ1-2; unclear D gene. In germline, CDR1 is KGHSH, CDR2 LQKENI. Trimming left V 5 bases short and J 4 bases short, with 8 bases between. This CDR3 contains 12 residues. Here the CDR3 DNA reads TGTGCCAGCTCAGGACTAAGCTATGGCTACACCTTC. Translation: CASSGLSYGYTF.

This clone was recorded once. V and J are TRBV28 and TRBJ1-2; the match to TRBD1 covers 7 bases. This CDR3 is built from 13 residues. Per the germline V gene, CDR1 is MDHEN and CDR2 is SYDVKM. In DNA form, the CDR3 reads TGTGCAACCCTGGGCCCGACAGGGTATGGCTACACCTTC. This translates into CATLGPTGYGYTF.

This rearrangement joins TRBV28 to TRBJ1-6; 9 bases are a match to TRBD1. The CDR3 contains 16 residues. CDR1 and CDR2 from the germline V gene are MDHEN and SYDVKM. The V and J ends lost 6 bases and 10 bases, in that order; junction bases with no gene match: 13. The CDR3 loop is CASRPRPGTGRSPLHF. The CDR3 coding sequence is TGTGCCAGCAGACCGAGACCCGGGACAGGGCGCTCACCCCTCCACTTT.

The chain employs TRBV4-1 and TRBJ1-6, with D perhaps matching TRBD1 (6 bases). There are 15 residues in the CDR3. Germline V gene data show CDR1 as MGHRA and CDR2 as YSYEKL. Trimming stripped 0 bases from V and 7 bases from J, with 10 bases between. The CDR3 bases are TGCGCCAGCAGCCAAGACAGGGGATCGAATTCACCCCTCCACTTT. It is translated as CASSQDRGSNSPLHF.

The chain carries TRBV11-2 and TRBJ1-1; D is unclear. From germline, CDR1 is SGHAT and CDR2 FQNNGV. This CDR3 region has 18 residues. Between the trimmed V and J ends, which lost 0 bases and 1 base, there was a span of 18 bases. The chain's CDR3 is CASSLDISRSAQNTEAFF. CDR3 DNA: TGTGCCAGCAGCTTAGATATATCTAGGAGTGCACAGAACACTGAAGCTTTCTTT.

J is TRBJ1-6 and V is TRBV11-3; D possibly corresponds to TRBD1 (6 bases). The CDR3 contains 17 residues. V was trimmed by 8 bases and J by 11 bases, leaving 28 bases between them. Looked up from germline, CDR1 is SGHNT and CDR2 is YENEEA. The CDR3 here is CASRSSYPGASRTPLHF. CDR3 coding DNA: TGTGCCAGCCGCTCTTCGTACCCAGGGGCCAGCAGGACACCCCTCCACTTT.

This clone was observed a single time. The CDR3 here is CASSPPGEGPSGTQYF. The CDR3 DNA sequence: TGTGCCAGTAGTCCCCCTGGGGAGGGCCCCTCGGGGACCCAGTACTTC. The chain uses TRBV19 and TRBJ2-5, with 7 bases fitting TRBD2. This CDR3 is built from 16 residues. The germline V gene encodes CDR1 LNHDA and CDR2 SQIVND (reference sequence). Trimming at V came to 5 bases and at J to 7 bases, leaving 16 bases not matched to a gene.

This clone was picked up a small number of times. The V call is TRBV7-2, the J call TRBJ2-5, with a possible D match to TRBD2 (5 bases). V was trimmed by 5 bases and J by 6 bases, leaving 13 bases between them. Germline assignment: CDR1 SGHTA and CDR2 FQGNSA. The CDR3 length is 13 residues. The CDR3 loop reads CASSALLEKTQYF. The DNA for the CDR3 is TGTGCCAGCAGCGCCTTACTAGAGAAGACCCAGTACTTC.

V is TRBV3-1 (or the pseudogene TRBV3-2) and J is TRBJ2-3, with D possibly being TRBD1 (5 bases). CDR3 length: 14 residues. Germline V gives CDR1 LGHDT, CDR2 YNNKEL (reference sequence). The V end lost 3 bases, the J end lost 3 bases, and 10 bases lay between the germline ends. The CDR3 bases are TGTGCCAGCAGCCACAGGGTATCTACAGATACGCAGTATTTT. It is translated as CASSHRVSTDTQYF.

This clone was seen more than once but under ten times. The gene calls are TRBV18 and TRBJ1-3; 7 bases are a match to TRBD1. Germline CDR1 and CDR2: KGHSH and LQKENI. The CDR3 is made up of 16 amino acids. V shed 5 bases and J 1 base; nucleotides not matched to a gene: 8. For the CDR3, the DNA is TGTGCCAGCTCAACGTCTACAGGGGATTCTGGAAACACCATATATTTT. Encoded protein: CASSTSTGDSGNTIYF. The whole variable domain, filled in from reference TRBV18 and TRBJ1-3, reads NAGVMQNPRHLVRRRGQEARLRCSPMKGHSHVYWYRQLPEEGLKFMVYLQKENIIDESGMPKERFSAEFPKEGPSILRIQQVVRGDSAAYFCASSTSTGDSGNTIYFGEGSWLTVV.

This clone was found once. V and J are TRBV14 and TRBJ1-3; perhaps TRBD1 as D (6 bases). This CDR3 comprises 19 residues. Germline assignment: CDR1 SGHDN and CDR2 FVKESK. Trimming stripped 4 bases from V and 0 bases from J, with 22 bases between. CDR3 nucleotide sequence: TGTGCCAGCAGCCCAATCCTCCTCCGGGACACCATCTCTGGAAACACCATATATTTT. It codes for CASSPILLRDTISGNTIYF. The full variable domain, completed using reference TRBV14 and TRBJ1-3, is EAGVTQFPSHSVIEKGQTVTLRCDPISGHDNLYWYRRVMGKEIKFLLHFVKESKQDESGMPNNRFLAERTGGTYSTLKVQPAELEDSGVYFCASSPILLRDTISGNTIYFGEGSWLTVV.

There are a few counts of this clone. The chain uses TRBV5-6 and TRBJ2-5; no clear D. CDR3 length equals 11 residues. The germline gives CDR1 SGHDT, CDR2 YYEEEE. The ends were cut back, 0 bases at V and 5 bases at J, with 2 bases in the middle. CDR3 loop: CASSLAETQYF. The CDR3, as DNA: TGTGCCAGCAGCTTGGCGGAGACCCAGTACTTC.

The chain has TRBV7-9 and TRBJ2-7; 12 nucleotides align to TRBD2. The CDR3 runs to 17 residues. Germline V gene data show CDR1 as SEHNR and CDR2 as FQNEAQ (reference sequence). The trim removed 7 bases at V and 1 base at J, leaving 11 bases unmatched. For the CDR3, the DNA is TGTGCCAGCACGAGAGGACTAGCGGGGCCCTCTTCCTACGAGCAGTACTTC. Encoded protein: CASTRGLAGPSSYEQYF.

The CDR3 is CASSHGLAGGYNEQFF. Written as DNA, the CDR3 is TGCGCCAGCAGCCACGGACTAGCGGGGGGCTACAATGAGCAGTTCTTC. The chain combines TRBV5-1 with TRBJ2-1, with TRBD2 identical over 14 bases. Germline lookup yields CDR1 SGHRS and CDR2 YFSETQ. With V trimmed by 4 bases and J by 3 bases, 3 bases remained unmatched. This CDR3 comprises 16 residues.

V usage is TRBV28 and J usage is TRBJ1-6, with 7 positions matching TRBD1. After removal of 6 bases from V and 3 bases from J, the junction contained 11 bases not matched to a gene. CDR1 is MDHEN and CDR2 is SYDVKM in the germline V gene. CDR3 size: 17 residues. The CDR3 nucleotides read TGTGCCAGCAGACAGGCAGGTGGGACAGACTATAATTCACCCCTCCACTTT. Protein product: CASRQAGGTDYNSPLHF.

This chain connects TRBV6-5 to TRBJ2-7; D is possibly TRBD1 (5 bases). The CDR3 runs 11 residues. Germline lookup yields CDR1 MNHEY and CDR2 SVGAGI. V was pared by 6 bases and J by 2 bases, with 5 bases between. The CDR3 bases are TGTGCCAGCAGGGGGCCCTACGAGCAGTACTTC. Its protein product is CASRGPYEQYF.

CDR3 amino acids: CASSVTRGSNEKLFF. DNA of the CDR3: TGTGCCAGTAGTGTCACCAGGGGTTCTAATGAAAAACTGTTTTTT. V usage is TRBV19 and J usage is TRBJ1-4; possibly TRBD1 for D (6 bases). V lost 5 bases and J lost 3, with 13 bases in between. The germline V gene encodes CDR1 LNHDA and CDR2 SQIVND (reference sequence). CDR3 length equals 15 residues.

The chain combines TRBV12-3 or TRBV12-4 with TRBJ1-1; no clear D. This CDR3 is built from 13 residues. V was shortened by 3 bases and J by 0 bases, with 5 bases between the two germline ends. The CDR3 sequence: CASSFGLNTEAFF. CDR3 DNA: TGTGCCAGCAGTTTTGGGCTGAACACTGAAGCTTTCTTT.

The V call is TRBV5-4, the J call TRBJ2-2; possible D gene TRBD2, 5 bases. The CDR3 is 16 amino acids. Trimming shortened V by 3 bases and J by 4 bases, and 16 bases separated the two germline ends. Germline CDR1 and CDR2: SGHNT and YYREEE (reference sequence). Here the CDR3 reads CASSSVDGVGTGELFF. As DNA, the CDR3 is TGTGCCAGCAGCTCGGTGGACGGGGTTGGCACCGGGGAGCTGTTTTTT.

Here the CDR3 DNA reads TGCGCCAGCAGCCCCACCTCCGACAGGGATAATTCACCCCTCCACTTT. Translation gives CASSPTSDRDNSPLHF. This rearrangement joins TRBV4-1 to TRBJ1-6, with TRBD1 matching 7 bases. Germline V lookup: CDR1 MGHRA, CDR2 YSYEKL. With 4 bases clipped from V and 5 bases from J, the junction kept 8 bases outside the gene matches. This CDR3 contains 16 residues.